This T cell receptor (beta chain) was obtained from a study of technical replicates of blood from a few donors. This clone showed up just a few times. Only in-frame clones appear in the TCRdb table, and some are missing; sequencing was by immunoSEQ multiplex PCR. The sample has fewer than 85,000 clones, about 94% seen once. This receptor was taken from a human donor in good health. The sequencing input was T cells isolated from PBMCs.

The CDR3 DNA reads TGTGCCTGGAGTGCAAGCGTCTATGGAGTTTCCGGGGAGCTGTTTTTT. Protein sequence: CAWSASVYGVSGELFF. The chain has TRBV30 and TRBJ2-2; unclear D gene. The germline gives CDR1 GTSNPN, CDR2 SVGIG (reference sequence). The germline V and J ends were trimmed by 1 base and 6 bases, with 18 bases remaining between them. The CDR3 is 16 residues long.